This T cell receptor (beta chain) was documented in a study of shared clonotypes between healthy human individuals. Sequencing was performed with immunoSEQ multiplex PCR; in TCRdb, only in-frame clones are kept and a portion is missing. Here the sample spans some 500,000 clones, about 95% being singletons. This CDR3 is built from 14 residues. From germline, CDR1 is SGHRS and CDR2 YFSETQ. The ends were cut back, 4 bases at V and 5 bases at J, with 15 bases in the middle. Whole-study findings and limits: Clonotypes shared by all four donors outscored non-shared clonotypes in generation probability.

Notes on this clone: What it binds is unknown.

Healthy adults negative for HIV, lacking recent acute infections or vaccinations, served as donors. The sample consisted of naive CD4+ T cells sorted from blood. The subset denotes: CD45RA+ positively selected. The clonotype was recovered from a woman in her twenties or thirties in good health. The rearrangement links TRBV5-1 to TRBJ2-5; D may correspond to TRBD1 or TRBD2 (5 bases each). This CDR3 reads CASSNASRVETQYF. The DNA for the CDR3 is TGCGCCAGCAGCAACGCTAGCAGGGTTGAGACCCAGTACTTC.